Listed here is a single TCR beta chain. CDR3 size: 16 residues. CDR1 SGHVS and CDR2 FQNEAQ come from the germline V gene. J lost 5 bases, V lost 5 bases, and 14 bases had no gene match. The entry originates in a study of blood T cell repertoires in COVID-19. For the study at large: Sites in the United States, Italy and Spain provided acute and convalescent COVID-19 samples. T cells, B-cell-depleted T cells, or PBMCs supplied cDNA or gDNA.

Only in-frame clones appear in the TCRdb table, and some are missing; sequencing was by immunoSEQ multiplex PCR. The sample has about 190,000 clones; around 80% are singletons. This TCR was recovered from a man in his fifties who had recovered from COVID-19. Sequenced material: peripheral blood. V gene TRBV7-8 combines with J gene TRBJ1-1, with TRBD1 matching over 7 bases. The CDR3 DNA reads as TGTGCCAGCAGCCCCTATACCGCACAGGGGACGACTGAAGCTTTCTTT. It encodes CASSPYTAQGTTEAFF. Combining the CDR3 with reference TRBV7-8 and TRBJ1-1 gives the whole variable domain GAGVSQSPRYKVAKRGQDVALRCDPISGHVSLFWYQQALGQGPEFLTYFQNEAQLDKSGLPSDRFFAERPEGSVSTLKIQRTQQEDSAVYLCASSPYTAQGTTEAFFGQGTRLTVV.